This T cell receptor (beta chain) was documented in a study of blood T cell repertoires in COVID-19. Points on this clone: One end of the junction fails to match germline, which may point to a read error.

The data were produced by immunoSEQ multiplex PCR, yet TCRdb's version contains in-frame clones alone and is incomplete. The table lists 200,000 to 300,000 clones, approximately 84% of them singletons. This CDR3 has 12 residues. CDR1 is GTSNPN, CDR2 SVGIG, per germline (reference sequence). The chain uses TRBV30 and TRBJ2-5; D gene unclear. This TCR derives from a man in his fifties or sixties with acute or convalescent COVID-19. The sequencing sample was made of peripheral blood. In DNA form, the CDR3 reads TGTGCCTGGAGCACCCACCAGGAGACCCAGTACTTC. The encoded protein is CAWSTHQETQYF.